The source of this T cell receptor (beta chain) is a study of T cell repertoires in cytomegalovirus infection. This clonotype was detected a few times. The antigen is unknown. CDR3 length: 11 amino acids. V lost 8 bases to trimming and J lost 6 bases, with 7 bases between them. Germline values: CDR1 MNHEY, CDR2 SMNVEV (reference sequence). Whole-study findings and limits: HLA-C-restricted CMV clonotypes gave the most frequent clonotype in two of eight donors.

TCRdb independently ran MiXCR on the reads; one entry per CDR3 protein. The sample holds around 530,000 distinct CDR3 sequences, more than 15% seen once. The receptor was isolated from a human donor in good health (CMV status not recorded). Some clones in this sample may be carry-over from other donors' samples. V gene TRBV27 combines with J gene TRBJ2-2; D ambiguous. The material sequenced was CD8+ T cells from PBMCs. The CDR3 coding sequence is TGTGCCAGCGGTGGCCCCGGGGAGCTGTTTTTT. It yields the protein CASGGPGELFF.